This T cell receptor beta chain originates from a study of cytomegalovirus exposure and HLA in healthy donors. This PCR relied on a set of 60 Vbeta primers and 13 Jbeta primers. Some clones are missing from TCRdb's copy, which holds only in-frame ones; the method was immunoSEQ multiplex PCR. The sample records roughly 72,000 clones, 74% being singletons. Despite likely unrecorded immune exposures, the donors were nominally healthy at the time of sampling. As concerns this clone: Its antigen is currently unknown.

Findings and limits, study-wide: Among donors in an Asian-associated ancestry cluster, a later analysis reportedly found fewer N-insertions than the roughly 700-donor mean. The study recorded 164 TCR beta chains that were cytomegalovirus-associated.

CDR1 and CDR2 (germline): MNHEY, SVGAGI. The CDR3 runs 15 residues. V was clipped by 7 bases and J by 5 bases; unmatched bases: 12. This rearrangement joins TRBV6-5 to TRBJ1-1, with 8 bases matching TRBD1. This TCR came from a human donor in good health. Sequencing used PBMCs. CDR3 amino acids: CASTFTAGGRTEAFF. In nucleotides, the CDR3 is TGTGCCAGCACCTTTACGGCAGGGGGCAGGACTGAAGCTTTCTTT.